The subject of this entry is one T cell receptor (beta chain). Its matching antigen is unknown. Germline V CDR1 and CDR2: KGHSH, LQKENI. J was trimmed by 1 base and V by 2 bases; bases with no gene match: 14. CDR3 length: 19 amino acids. TCRdb keeps only in-frame clones here, not all; method: immunoSEQ multiplex PCR. The data contain just over 65,000 clones, 87% of them singletons. This sample is part of a study of T cell responses to AZD1222 COVID-19 vaccine. Study-wide results and caveats: Donor demographics were predominantly white British with a female majority; clonal diversity may be underestimated.

The sequence was collected from an adult in good health. The sample here was peripheral blood, taken on day 0 of AZD1222 vaccination. This rearrangement joins TRBV18 to TRBJ1-2; TRBD1 matches at 9 bases. This CDR3 is CASSPVLRIGDRDNYGYTF. CDR3 in DNA: TGTGCCAGCTCACCAGTCCTGAGGATCGGGGACAGGGATAACTATGGCTACACCTTC. Full variable domain (outside the CDR3, taken from reference TRBV18 and TRBJ1-2): NAGVMQNPRHLVRRRGQEARLRCSPMKGHSHVYWYRQLPEEGLKFMVYLQKENIIDESGMPKERFSAEFPKEGPSILRIQQVVRGDSAAYFCASSPVLRIGDRDNYGYTFGSGTRLTVV.